This TCR beta chain was sequenced in a study of blood T cell repertoires in COVID-19. This clone was seen just once. Original methodology: Amplification of reference gene primers provided the estimated nucleated cell counts. TCRdb's table, derived via immunoSEQ multiplex PCR, lists solely in-frame clones and lacks some. The V and J calls and clone size are taken from that table; D and trimming were inferred from the DNA. The sample has about 370,000 clones; about 89% are singletons. The CDR3 extends over 14 amino acids. The sample taken for sequencing was peripheral blood. The chain has TRBV21-1 and TRBJ2-7; the table names TRBD1, a call not compared with the DNA. TRBV21-1 is a pseudogene. The TCR originated in a woman aged 25 to 45 with COVID-19, enrolled during active disease. The CDR3 sequence: CASSRGQGHYEQYV. As DNA, the CDR3 is TGTGCCAGCAGCAGGGGACAGGGGCACTACGAGCAGTACGTC.